The T cell receptor beta chain under discussion was sequenced for a study of blood T cell repertoires in COVID-19. Across the study: COVID-19 samples from acute and convalescent phases originated in the United States, Italy and Spain.

Notes on this clone: Other DNA sequences in the same sample also yield this CDR3.

The V gene lost 2 bases and the J gene lost 5 bases, with 8 bases spanning the gap. CDR3 size: 13 residues. Germline CDR1 reads KGHSH; CDR2 reads LQKENI. Participants, about 18 to 90 years old, spanned under 25 US areas. Using immunoSEQ multiplex PCR, the repertoire was profiled, and TCRdb retains in-frame clones only, with some absent. The top ten hold around a sixth of the sample, which has some 330,000 clones, roughly nine tenths seen once. Sequencing was performed on PBMCs or T cells enriched from blood (not recorded which). This TCR came from a woman aged 25 to 39 who had recovered from COVID-19. The J gene is TRBJ2-3, the V gene TRBV18; TRBD1 might be the D (5 bases). The CDR3 bases are TGTGCCAGCTCACCAGGGCAGGGAGATACGCAGTATTTT. As protein: CASSPGQGDTQYF. Full variable domain (outside the CDR3, taken from reference TRBV18 and TRBJ2-3): NAGVMQNPRHLVRRRGQEARLRCSPMKGHSHVYWYRQLPEEGLKFMVYLQKENIIDESGMPKERFSAEFPKEGPSILRIQQVVRGDSAAYFCASSPGQGDTQYFGPGTRLTVL.